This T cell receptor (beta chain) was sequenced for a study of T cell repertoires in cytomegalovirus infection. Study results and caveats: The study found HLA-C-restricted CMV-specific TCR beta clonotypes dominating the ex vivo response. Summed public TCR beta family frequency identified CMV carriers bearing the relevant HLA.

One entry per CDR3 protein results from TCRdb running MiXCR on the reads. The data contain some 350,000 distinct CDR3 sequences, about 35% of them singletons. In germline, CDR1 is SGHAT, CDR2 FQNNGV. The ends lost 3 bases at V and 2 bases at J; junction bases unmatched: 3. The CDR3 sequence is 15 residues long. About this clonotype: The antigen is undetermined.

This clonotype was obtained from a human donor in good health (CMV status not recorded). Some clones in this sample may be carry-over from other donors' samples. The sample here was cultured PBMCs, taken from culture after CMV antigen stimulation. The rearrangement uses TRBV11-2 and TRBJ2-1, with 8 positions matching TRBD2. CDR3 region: CASSFQGLAYNEQFF. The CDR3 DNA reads TGTGCCAGCAGCTTCCAGGGACTAGCCTACAATGAGCAGTTCTTC. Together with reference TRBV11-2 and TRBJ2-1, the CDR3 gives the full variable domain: EAGVAQSPRYKIIEKRQSVAFWCNPISGHATLYWYQQILGQGPKLLIQFQNNGVVDDSQLPKDRFSAERLKGVDSTLKIQPAKLEDSAVYLCASSFQGLAYNEQFFGPGTRLTVL.